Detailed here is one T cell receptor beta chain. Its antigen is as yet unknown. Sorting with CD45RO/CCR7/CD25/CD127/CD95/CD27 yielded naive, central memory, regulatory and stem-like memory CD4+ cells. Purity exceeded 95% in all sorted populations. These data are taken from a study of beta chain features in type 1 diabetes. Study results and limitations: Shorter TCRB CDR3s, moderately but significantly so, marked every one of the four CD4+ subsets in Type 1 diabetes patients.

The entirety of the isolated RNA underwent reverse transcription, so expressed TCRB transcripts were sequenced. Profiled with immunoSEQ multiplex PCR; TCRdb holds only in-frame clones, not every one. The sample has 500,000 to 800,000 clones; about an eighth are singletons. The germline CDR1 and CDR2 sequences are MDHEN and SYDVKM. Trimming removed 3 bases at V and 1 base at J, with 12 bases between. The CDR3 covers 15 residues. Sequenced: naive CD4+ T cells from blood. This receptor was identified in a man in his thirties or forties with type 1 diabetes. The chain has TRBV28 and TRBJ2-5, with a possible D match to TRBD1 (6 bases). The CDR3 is CASSFSGQTQETQYF. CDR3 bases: TGTGCCAGCAGTTTCTCCGGACAGACCCAAGAGACCCAGTACTTC. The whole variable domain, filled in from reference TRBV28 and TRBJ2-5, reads DVKVTQSSRYLVKRTGEKVFLECVQDMDHENMFWYRQDPGLGLRLIYFSYDVKMKEKGDIPEGYSVSREKKERFSLILESASTNQTSMYLCASSFSGQTQETQYFGPGTRLLVL.